The T cell receptor (beta chain) described here comes from a study of technical replicates of blood from several donors. Sequencing was performed with immunoSEQ multiplex PCR; in TCRdb, only in-frame clones are kept and a portion is missing. The profile shows about 16,000 clones, approximately 90% of them singletons. Germline CDR1 and CDR2: SGHAT and FQNNGV. CDR3 length: 14 residues. V shed 3 bases, J shed 8 bases, and the junction held 5 bases outside the gene matches. Specimen: PBMCs. This sequence originates from a human donor in good health. This chain uses TRBV11-2 with TRBJ1-4; 8 bases fit TRBD1. CDR3 residues: CASSFDRGREKLFF. The CDR3 DNA reads TGTGCCAGCAGCTTCGACAGGGGCAGGGAAAAACTGTTTTTT. Combining the CDR3 with reference TRBV11-2 and TRBJ1-4 gives the whole variable domain EAGVAQSPRYKIIEKRQSVAFWCNPISGHATLYWYQQILGQGPKLLIQFQNNGVVDDSQLPKDRFSAERLKGVDSTLKIQPAKLEDSAVYLCASSFDRGREKLFFGSGTQLSVL.